Sequencing of this T cell receptor beta chain was carried out in a study of siplizumab effects on memory and regulatory T cells. CDR3 size: 15 residues. Germline V gene lookup returns CDR1 SNHLY and CDR2 FYNNEI. Trimming pared 9 bases from V and 6 bases from J, leaving 21 bases between. Each sample yielded around 9.3 x 10^4 assayed TCR templates. Using immunoSEQ multiplex PCR, the repertoire was profiled, and TCRdb retains in-frame clones only, with some absent. Counted here are about 120,000 clones, roughly 89% occurring once; the ten biggest clones make up under 1.5%. This chain connects TRBV2 to TRBJ2-1; D is uncertain. Input material: CD4+ T cells sorted from blood. This sequence was found in a human donor in good health. The CDR3 reads CASLLEVLRSNEQFF. The CDR3 DNA is TGTGCCAGTCTACTTGAGGTCCTTCGTAGCAATGAGCAGTTCTTC.